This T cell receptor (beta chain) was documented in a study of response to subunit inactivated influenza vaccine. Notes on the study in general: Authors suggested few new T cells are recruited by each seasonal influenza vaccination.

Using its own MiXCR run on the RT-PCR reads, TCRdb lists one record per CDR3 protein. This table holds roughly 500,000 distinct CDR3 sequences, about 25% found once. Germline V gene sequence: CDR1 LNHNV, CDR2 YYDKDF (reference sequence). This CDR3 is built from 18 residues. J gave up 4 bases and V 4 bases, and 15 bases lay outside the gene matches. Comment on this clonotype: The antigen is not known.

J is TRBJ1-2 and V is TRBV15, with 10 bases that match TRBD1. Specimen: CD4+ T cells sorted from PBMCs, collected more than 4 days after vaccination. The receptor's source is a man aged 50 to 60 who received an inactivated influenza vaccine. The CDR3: CATSTPLLDRGFCYGYTF. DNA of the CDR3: TGTGCCACCAGCACACCCCTGTTGGACAGGGGGTTTTGCTATGGCTACACCTTC.